Ten or more counts support the clone carrying this T cell receptor (beta chain). Its target is unknown. There were TCR beta CDR3 regions amplified from RNA transcripts. An initial round of RT-PCR targeting the TCR CDR3 relied on the HTBI primer set. TCRdb re-called the multiplex PCR reads through MiXCR, storing one row per CDR3 protein. The sample lists about 420,000 distinct CDR3 sequences, roughly 13% occurring once. These data belong to a study of T cells in Graves' hyperthyroidism and ophthalmopathy. Study-wide results and caveats: A 13 V-J signature model discriminated ophthalmopathy versus stable hyperthyroidism.

Input material: blood. This receptor was obtained from a woman aged 18-29 years with Graves' hyperthyroidism.

The CDR3 nucleotides read TGTGCCAGCAGCCCCGGTGGGAGGTTCTCACCCCTCCACTTT. This codes for CASSPGGRFSPLHF. The rearrangement uses TRBV28 and TRBJ1-6, with no clear D. Germline CDR1 is MDHEN and CDR2 is SYDVKM. Trimming left V 6 bases short and J 10 bases short, with 16 bases between. This CDR3 is built from 14 residues. Complete variable domain (other parts from reference TRBV28 and TRBJ1-6): DVKVTQSSRYLVKRTGEKVFLECVQDMDHENMFWYRQDPGLGLRLIYFSYDVKMKEKGDIPEGYSVSREKKERFSLILESASTNQTSMYLCASSPGGRFSPLHFGNGTRLTVT.